This T cell receptor beta chain appears in the sequencing data of a study of cytomegalovirus exposure and HLA in healthy donors. A multiplex PCR was run with 60 Vbeta primers and 13 Jbeta primers. Measured with immunoSEQ multiplex PCR; TCRdb has only the in-frame clones, and not every one. The table has about 120,000 clones, 81% seen once; the top ten hold roughly 3.9%. Study observations and caveats: A later analysis reportedly identified an Asian-associated ancestry cluster as carrying fewer N-insertions than the roughly 600-donor mean. Trimming of TCR beta V- and J-genes showed a link, identified in a later analysis, to a missense DCLRE1C variant. Most subjects' HLA-A and HLA-B alleles were reportedly predicted from TCR beta sequences.

Per germline, CDR1 LNHNV and CDR2 YYDKDF (reference sequence). V was clipped by 5 bases and J by 0 bases; unmatched bases: 8. The length of the CDR3 is 17 residues. As regards this clone: The antigen remains unidentified.

The donors gave bone marrow, and they were healthy. This TCR derives from a woman aged 25 to 39 in good health and CMV-seronegative. Material: PBMCs. The chain couples TRBV15 to TRBJ1-4, with 8 bases aligning to TRBD1. Here the CDR3 reads CATSPGGGRATNEKLFF. The CDR3 DNA sequence: TGTGCCACCAGCCCAGGGGGCGGACGGGCAACTAATGAAAAACTGTTTTTT.